These 23 T cell receptor beta chains were sequenced from one sample in a study of PD-L1 blockade in urothelial cancer. Time point defined: peripheral blood 6 weeks after treatment start. Repertoires were generated with immunoSEQ multiplex PCR, while TCRdb's copy carries only in-frame clones and drops some. The sample lists about 76,000 clones; around 93% were seen once. Here the sequenced sample was PBMCs, taken around atezolizumab (anti-PD-L1) treatment. The origin of the receptors is a woman of 80 years or more with urothelial cancer.

V gene TRBV21-1 combines with J gene TRBJ2-5; the table names TRBD2, a call not compared with the DNA. TRBV21-1 is a pseudogene. The length of the CDR3 is 12 residues. DNA of the CDR3: TGTGCCAGCATCCCGGGGCAAGAGACCCAGTACTTC. It specifies CASIPGQETQYF.

The rearrangement uses TRBV9 and TRBJ2-1; 9 positions match TRBD1. Per the germline V gene, CDR1 is SGDLS and CDR2 is YYNGEE. Trimming cost V 3 bases and J 6 bases; bases outside gene matches: 7. The CDR3 is 15 amino acids. The CDR3 DNA sequence: TGTGCCAGCAGCGCTGCCGGGACAGGGTTCAATGAGCAGTTCTTC. This gives the protein CASSAAGTGFNEQFF.

The chain links TRBV10-3 to TRBJ1-2, with D maybe TRBD1 (6 bases). V lost 7 bases and J lost 4, with 19 bases in between. This CDR3 has 15 amino acids. Germline CDR1 ENHRY, CDR2 SYGVKD. CDR3 sequence reads: CAIKIRRGLSYGYTF. Here the CDR3 DNA reads TGTGCCATCAAGATCAGGCGGGGGCTGAGCTATGGCTACACCTTC.

The V and J genes are TRBV5-1 and TRBJ2-2; 8 nucleotides align to TRBD1. CDR1 is SGHRS and CDR2 is YFSETQ in the germline V gene. CDR3 length: 18 residues. J was trimmed by 0 bases and V by 4 bases; bases with no gene match: 11. The CDR3 nucleotides read TGCGCCAGCAGCCGAACAGGGGGGCGGGGAGCGAACACCGGGGAGCTGTTTTTT. It translates to CASSRTGGRGANTGELFF.

The gene calls are TRBV5-1 and TRBJ2-3; 8 positions match TRBD1. There are 16 residues in the CDR3. J gave up 3 bases and V 2 bases, and 8 bases lay outside the gene matches. CDR1 SGHRS and CDR2 YFSETQ come from the germline V gene. In nucleotides, the CDR3 is TGCGCCAGCAGCTTCAGGGGGCTGATACAGACAGATACGCAGTATTTT. Protein sequence: CASSFRGLIQTDTQYF.

The rearrangement uses TRBV28 and TRBJ1-2; no clear D gene. This CDR3 comprises 13 residues. The V and J ends lost 3 bases and 6 bases respectively, with 11 bases between them. Germline CDR1 MDHEN, CDR2 SYDVKM. The DNA of the CDR3 is TGTGCCAGCAGTTTGGCAGGAAGAAATGGCTACACCTTC. It yields the protein CASSLAGRNGYTF.

This rearrangement joins TRBV28 to TRBJ1-1, with TRBD1 matching over 7 bases. Trimming removed 3 bases from V and 3 bases from J; junction bases left unmatched: 7. Germline V CDR1 and CDR2: MDHEN, SYDVKM. This CDR3 is 15 amino acids long. The CDR3 region is CASSLGGQGDTEAFF. CDR3 sequence (DNA): TGTGCCAGCAGTTTGGGGGGCCAGGGGGACACTGAAGCTTTCTTT. The full variable domain, in which reference TRBV28 and TRBJ1-1 provide the parts outside the CDR3, is DVKVTQSSRYLVKRTGEKVFLECVQDMDHENMFWYRQDPGLGLRLIYFSYDVKMKEKGDIPEGYSVSREKKERFSLILESASTNQTSMYLCASSLGGQGDTEAFFGQGTRLTVV.

This clone showed up just a few times. This chain connects TRBV19 to TRBJ1-5; D call uncertain. Trimming took 0 bases from V and 4 from J, leaving 10 bases between them. Germline-derived CDR1 and CDR2 are LNHDA and SQIVND (reference sequence). The CDR3 is made up of 15 amino acids. The CDR3 bases are TGTGCCAGTAGTATAGATAGTCCGACTAATCAGCCCCAGCATTTT. It codes for CASSIDSPTNQPQHF. The full variable domain, with the rest looked up from reference TRBV19 and TRBJ1-5, is DGGITQSPKYLFRKEGQNVTLSCEQNLNHDAMYWYRQDPGQGLRLIYYSQIVNDFQKGDIAEGYSVSREKKESFPLTVTSAQKNPTAFYLCASSIDSPTNQPQHFGDGTRLSIL.

The rearrangement links TRBV5-4 to TRBJ2-1, with 12 bases aligning to TRBD2. The V and J ends lost 3 bases and 6 bases, in that order; junction bases with no gene match: 4. Germline V gene lookup returns CDR1 SGHNT and CDR2 YYREEE (reference sequence). The CDR3 covers 15 residues. The CDR3 DNA is TGTGCCAGCAGCTCACCGGGACTAGCGGGCAATGAGCAGTTCTTC. This codes for CASSSPGLAGNEQFF.

This clone turned up a few times. The chain combines TRBV28 with TRBJ1-5, with 7 bases aligning to TRBD1. This CDR3 comprises 14 residues. The ends lost 6 bases at V and 1 base at J; junction bases unmatched: 3. Germline V CDR1 and CDR2: MDHEN, SYDVKM. The CDR3 here is CASRPGQSNQPQHF. Written as DNA, the CDR3 is TGTGCCAGCAGGCCGGGACAGAGCAATCAGCCCCAGCATTTT.

This rearrangement joins TRBV28 to TRBJ1-2, with a weak D call TRBD1 (6 bases). V lost 3 bases and J lost 7, with 12 bases in between. Per germline, CDR1 MDHEN and CDR2 SYDVKM. This CDR3 has 13 amino acids. The CDR3 sequence is CASSFRGAAGYTF. The CDR3 nucleotides are TGTGCCAGCAGTTTCCGGGGGGCGGCTGGCTACACCTTC.

The rearrangement links TRBV7-2 to TRBJ2-5; D unresolved. This CDR3 region has 15 residues. Germline V gives CDR1 SGHTA, CDR2 FQGNSA. V was cut by 1 base and J by 0 bases, with 9 bases left in between. CDR3 in DNA: TGTGCCAGCAGCTTAGTATGGCGGAACCAAGAGACCCAGTACTTC. Translated, it gives CASSLVWRNQETQYF.

The chain recombines TRBV2 with TRBJ1-3, with TRBD1 matching over 7 bases. V was pared by 5 bases and J by 0 bases, with 10 bases of the junction left unmatched. Per the germline V gene, CDR1 is SNHLY and CDR2 is FYNNEI. The CDR3 contains 17 residues. The DNA of the CDR3 is TGTGCCAGCAGTTCGGGAGGGACAGTCCGCTCTGGAAACACCATATATTTT. Residues: CASSSGGTVRSGNTIYF. The full variable domain, its missing parts supplied by reference TRBV2 and TRBJ1-3, is EPEVTQTPSHQVTQMGQEVILRCVPISNHLYFYWYRQILGQKVEFLVSFYNNEISEKSEIFDDQFSVERPDGSNFTLKIRSTKLEDSAMYFCASSSGGTVRSGNTIYFGEGSWLTVV.

This rearrangement joins TRBV30 to TRBJ1-6; maybe TRBD1 (5 bases). Trimming removed 0 bases from V and 10 bases from J, with 19 bases in between. The CDR3 covers 16 residues. Per the germline V gene, CDR1 is GTSNPN and CDR2 is SVGIG (reference sequence). This CDR3 is CAWSVNLGQTPSPLHF. For the CDR3, the DNA is TGTGCCTGGAGTGTAAATCTGGGGCAGACCCCCTCACCCCTCCACTTT.

CDR3 protein: CASSLVVREEQFF. In nucleotides, the CDR3 is TGTGCCAGCAGTTTAGTGGTGCGGGAGGAGCAGTTCTTC. This sequence joins TRBV27 and TRBJ2-1; 7 bases agree with TRBD2. Germline CDR1 MNHEY, CDR2 SMNVEV (reference sequence). The ends lost 2 bases at V and 10 bases at J; junction bases unmatched: 5. The CDR3 has 13 residues.

The CDR3 coding sequence is TGTGCCAGCAGCCGAAGGGGACAGGAGGAAGAGACCCAGTACTTC. Protein: CASSRRGQEEETQYF. The genes are TRBV5-5 and TRBJ2-5, with TRBD1 matching over 8 bases. The CDR3 has 15 residues. With V trimmed by 4 bases and J by 3 bases, 8 bases remained unmatched. Germline V CDR1 and CDR2: SGHKS, YYEKEE (reference sequence).

The V call is TRBV11-2, the J call TRBJ2-1; TRBD1 might be the D (6 bases). Trimming removed 1 base at V and 1 base at J, with 11 bases between. The CDR3 sequence is 16 residues long. Germline CDR1 is SGHAT and CDR2 is FQNNGV. The CDR3 coding sequence is TGTGCCAGCAGCTTAGCAGGCAGGGGTTCCTACAATGAGCAGTTCTTC. Translating it yields CASSLAGRGSYNEQFF.

Only one count was recorded for this clone. The gene calls are TRBV29-1 and TRBJ2-1; perhaps TRBD2 as D (6 bases). This CDR3 contains 13 residues. The V end lost 4 bases, the J end lost 9 bases, and 16 bases lay between the germline ends. Germline V gives CDR1 SQVTM, CDR2 ANQGSEA. For the CDR3, the DNA is TGCAGCGTTGCCCCGGACGCGGAGGGTGAGCAGTTCTTC. Translation: CSVAPDAEGEQFF.

This clone was observed a single time. Its ends do not fully match the called genes, so a read error is possible. The J gene is TRBJ2-5, the V gene TRBV4-1; D is possibly TRBD1 (5 bases). The CDR3 loop spans 14 amino acids. CDR1 and CDR2 from the germline V gene are MGHRA and YSYEKL. The CDR3 sequence: CASSQQGPQETRYF. The DNA for the CDR3 is TGCGCCAGCAGCCAGCAGGGCCCCCAAGAGACCCGGTACTTC.

The chain joins TRBV6-6 to TRBJ2-3; D call uncertain. Looked up from germline, CDR1 is MNHNY and CDR2 is SVGAGI (reference sequence). V was clipped by 3 bases and J by 5 bases, with 12 bases between them. The CDR3 is 14 amino acids. The CDR3 is CASSYVGFVDTQYF. The CDR3 region has the DNA TGTGCCAGCAGTTATGTCGGGTTCGTAGATACGCAGTATTTT.

The chain has TRBV5-5 and TRBJ2-2; D is possibly TRBD2 (5 bases). V shed 4 bases and J shed 6 bases, with 16 bases lying between them. The CDR3 is 15 amino acids. Looked up from germline, CDR1 is SGHKS and CDR2 is YYEKEE (reference sequence). The chain's CDR3 is CASSPGVALAGELFF. DNA for the CDR3: TGTGCCAGCAGCCCCGGAGTAGCGTTGGCCGGGGAGCTGTTTTTT. Using reference TRBV5-5 and TRBJ2-2 for the parts outside the CDR3, the full variable domain is DAGVTQSPTHLIKTRGQQVTLRCSPISGHKSVSWYQQVLGQGPQFIFQYYEKEERGRGNFPDRFSARQFPNYSSELNVNALLLGDSALYLCASSPGVALAGELFFGEGSRLTVL.

V gene TRBV5-1 combines with J gene TRBJ2-7; 7 nucleotides line up with TRBD2. CDR3 size: 15 residues. The germline gives CDR1 SGHRS, CDR2 YFSETQ. V trimming: 0 bases; J trimming: 3 bases; junction bases outside the gene matches: 6. CDR3 protein: CASSLVAGDVYEQYF. CDR3 bases: TGCGCCAGCAGCTTGGTGGCGGGAGATGTCTACGAGCAGTACTTC.

CDR3 nucleotide sequence: TGTGCCAGCAGTCCACTGCGGGGCACTGAAGCTTTCTTT. Translating it yields CASSPLRGTEAFF. This chain uses TRBV27 with TRBJ1-1; no firm D call. Between the trimmed V and J ends, which lost 5 bases and 4 bases, there was a span of 11 bases. From germline, CDR1 is MNHEY and CDR2 SMNVEV (reference sequence). There are 13 residues in the CDR3.